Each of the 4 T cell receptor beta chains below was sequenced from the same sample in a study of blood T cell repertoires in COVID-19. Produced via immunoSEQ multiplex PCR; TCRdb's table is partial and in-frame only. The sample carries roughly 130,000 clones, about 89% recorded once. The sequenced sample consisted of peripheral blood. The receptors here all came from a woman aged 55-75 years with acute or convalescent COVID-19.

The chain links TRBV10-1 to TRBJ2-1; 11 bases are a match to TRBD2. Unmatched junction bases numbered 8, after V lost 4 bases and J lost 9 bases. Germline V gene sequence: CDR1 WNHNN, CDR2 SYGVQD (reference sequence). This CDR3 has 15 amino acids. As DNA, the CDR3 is TGCGCCAGCAGTGGTACTAGCGGGAGTCAGGTTGAGCAGTTCTTC. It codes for CASSGTSGSQVEQFF.

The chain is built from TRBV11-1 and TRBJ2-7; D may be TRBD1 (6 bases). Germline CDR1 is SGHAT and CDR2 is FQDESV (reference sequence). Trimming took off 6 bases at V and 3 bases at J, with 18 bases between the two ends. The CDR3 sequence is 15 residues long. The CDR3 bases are TGTGCCAGCAGTCGACTCCGGGACACGATCTACGAGCAGTACTTC. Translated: CASSRLRDTIYEQYF. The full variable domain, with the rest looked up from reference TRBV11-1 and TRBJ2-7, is EAEVAQSPRYKITEKSQAVAFWCDPISGHATLYWYRQILGQGPELLVQFQDESVVDDSQLPKDRFSAERLKGVDSTLKIQPAELGDSAMYLCASSRLRDTIYEQYFGPGTRLTVT.

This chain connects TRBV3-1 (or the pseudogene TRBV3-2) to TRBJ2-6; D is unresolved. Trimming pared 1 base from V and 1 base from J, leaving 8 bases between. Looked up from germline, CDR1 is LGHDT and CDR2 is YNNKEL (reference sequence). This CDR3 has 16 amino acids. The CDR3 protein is CASSQVPTSGANVLTF. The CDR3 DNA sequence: TGTGCCAGCAGCCAAGTACCCACTTCTGGGGCCAACGTCCTGACTTTC.

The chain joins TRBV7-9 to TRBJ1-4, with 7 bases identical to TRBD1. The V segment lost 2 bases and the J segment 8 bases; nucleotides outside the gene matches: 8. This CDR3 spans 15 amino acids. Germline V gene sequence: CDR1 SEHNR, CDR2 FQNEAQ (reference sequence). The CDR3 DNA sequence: TGTGCCAGCAGCTTATCGCGAAGGGGGCCCGAAAAACTGTTTTTT. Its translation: CASSLSRRGPEKLFF.